This note documents a single TCR beta chain sequence. No antigen is known for it. The data stem from a study of cytomegalovirus exposure and HLA in healthy donors. Despite likely unrecorded immune exposures, the donors were nominally healthy at the time of sampling. Study-level results: A previous analysis found most TCR beta V segments productive roughly 87% or roughly 30% of the time. TCR beta V- and J-gene trimming was later associated with a missense DCLRE1C variant.

PCR involved 60 Vbeta and 13 Jbeta primers. Sequenced by immunoSEQ multiplex PCR; TCRdb stores in-frame clones only, minus some. The sample includes about 58,000 clones. The sample consisted of PBMCs. The origin of this receptor is a male donor in good health and CMV-seronegative.

Written as DNA, the CDR3 is TGTGCCAGCAGCTTGGGCGGACTAGCGGGAGGGCCTTGGTCCCAAGAGACCCAGTACTTC. It is translated as CASSLGGLAGGPWSQETQYF. This sequence joins TRBV5-5 and TRBJ2-5, with 15 bases matching TRBD2. There are 20 residues in the CDR3. Trimming at V came to 0 bases and at J to 1 base, leaving 10 bases not matched to a gene. Germline V CDR1 and CDR2: SGHKS, YYEKEE (reference sequence).